This TCR beta chain originates from a study of blood T cells in healthy people across ages. Study findings and constraints: Any conclusive comparison of naive versus antigen-experienced cells was prevented by using unsorted PBMCs.

Germline CDR1 SGHRS, CDR2 YFSETQ. Trimming stripped 3 bases from V and 4 bases from J, with 14 bases between. The CDR3 is 15 residues long. Combining a sample-barcoded 5' primer with a J-beta primer mix, a second PCR ran for roughly 6 to 12 cycles. Each cDNA molecule was tagged by a template-switch adaptor that had 12 random nucleotides. A single record per CDR3 protein comes from TCRdb applying MiXCR to the 5' RACE reads. This sample has about 1.5 million distinct CDR3 sequences; 35% to 45% occur once, and the top ten carry approximately 4.1%. Note on this clonotype: Its antigen is unidentified.

Specimen: blood. This TCR was sampled from a woman aged 18 to 35 in good health. The chain couples TRBV5-1 to TRBJ2-1; D not resolved. This CDR3 reads CASSYPGVAYNEQFF. CDR3 bases: TGCGCCAGCAGCTACCCGGGTGTTGCGTACAATGAGCAGTTCTTC.